The clone carrying this TCR beta chain appeared a few times. The germline V gene has CDR1 SGHNT and CDR2 YENEEA. This CDR3 is 13 amino acids long. V gave up 5 bases and J gave up 6 bases; unmatched junction bases: 6. Study processing details: Reference gene primer amplification gave nucleated cell count estimates. The protocol was immunoSEQ multiplex PCR, while the TCRdb copy is restricted to in-frame clones and leaves out a portion. V and J calls and clone size are those listed in that table; D and trimming were worked out from the DNA. The sample contains around 270,000 clones, about 90% of which appear only once. The data were obtained in a study of blood T cell repertoires in COVID-19. About the research overall: Researchers got acute and convalescent COVID-19 samples from the United States, Italy and Spain. T cells, B-cell-depleted T cells, or PBMCs supplied cDNA or gDNA.

The TCR sequence derives from a woman aged 45-60 years with acute or convalescent COVID-19. The sample taken for sequencing was peripheral blood. The rearrangement links TRBV11-3 to TRBJ1-1; 7 bases are shared with TRBD1. CDR3 nucleotides: TGTGCCAGCAGCCGTGACAGGGACGCTGAAGCTTTCTTT. It encodes CASSRDRDAEAFF.